This T cell receptor beta chain was sequenced in a study of control samples from healthy donors and cancer patients. CDR3 length: 12 residues. Trimming stripped 2 bases from V and 6 bases from J, with 8 bases between. CDR1 and CDR2 (germline): GTSNPN, SVGIG (reference sequence). The table came from immunoSEQ multiplex PCR; TCRdb's copy has only in-frame clones and leaves some out. Of about 170,000 clones detected, 91% appear once; the ten largest clones hold approximately 1.5%. This receptor was identified in a woman between 25 and 40 years old in good health. Sequencing was performed on blood. The chain links TRBV30 to TRBJ1-5, with D possibly TRBD1 on 6 matching bases. CDR3 DNA: TGTGCCTGGAGTCGGGGGGCTCAGCCCCAGCATTTT. Translating gives CAWSRGAQPQHF. Full variable domain (remainder filled in from reference TRBV30 and TRBJ1-5): SQTIHQWPATLVQPVGSPLSLECTVEGTSNPNLYWYRQAAGRGLQLLFYSVGIGQISSEVPQNLSASRPQDRQFILSSKKLLLSDSGFYLCAWSRGAQPQHFGDGTRLSIL.